The T cell receptor beta chain described here comes from a study of regulatory T cells in long-lasting Graves disease. Findings and caveats of the study: Persistent Graves' patients showed a TCR diversity that was lower than that of newly diagnosed ones.

This clonotype was counted ten times or more. Its cognate antigen is unknown. Time point indicated: newly diagnosed GD, antithyroid drugs for less than 3 months. Extracted RNA from PBMCs served as the source of the TCR library. Construction of the TCR beta libraries employed iRepertoire HTBI primers in conjunction with Arm-PCR of CDR3 regions. In TCRdb, the multiplex PCR reads were re-called with MiXCR into one record per CDR3 protein. The sample records about 470,000 distinct CDR3 sequences, 15% to 20% being singletons. The junction had 9 bases not matched to a gene; V was cut back by 3 bases and J by 6 bases. Per the germline V gene, CDR1 is MDHEN and CDR2 is SYDVKM. The CDR3 loop spans 15 amino acids. The same sample was also used in a study of T cells in Graves' hyperthyroidism and ophthalmopathy. Turning to that study: Blood also carried most thyroid clonotypes expanded above 0.001.

The sequenced sample was peripheral blood mononuclear cells (PBMCs), obtained at new diagnosis, from a patient treated with antithyroid drugs. The source is a man aged 40-50 years with Graves disease. The V gene is TRBV28, the J gene TRBJ2-7; 9 bases match TRBD1. CDR3: CASSFTGQGTFEQYF. The CDR3 DNA sequence: TGTGCCAGCAGTTTTACGGGACAGGGTACGTTCGAGCAGTACTTC.